This T cell receptor (beta chain) was documented in a study of blood T cell repertoires in COVID-19. After removal of 2 bases from V and 0 bases from J, the junction contained 4 bases not matched to a gene. CDR3 length: 16 residues. Germline V gives CDR1 MNHNY, CDR2 SVGAGI (reference sequence). Original handling: The authors estimated nucleated cell counts from reference gene primer amplification. Some clones are missing from TCRdb's copy, which holds only in-frame ones; the method was immunoSEQ multiplex PCR. V, J and clone size are taken as reported in that table, and D and trimming were inferred from the DNA itself. The sample has tens of thousands of clones; around 81% are singletons.

The receptor comes from a man older than 75 with COVID-19, enrolled during active disease. Specimen: peripheral blood. V and J are TRBV6-6 and TRBJ2-3; TRBD1 agrees at 8 bases. CDR3 loop: CASSYGTGGSTDTQYF. The CDR3 coding sequence is TGTGCCAGCAGTTACGGTACAGGGGGTAGCACAGATACGCAGTATTTT.